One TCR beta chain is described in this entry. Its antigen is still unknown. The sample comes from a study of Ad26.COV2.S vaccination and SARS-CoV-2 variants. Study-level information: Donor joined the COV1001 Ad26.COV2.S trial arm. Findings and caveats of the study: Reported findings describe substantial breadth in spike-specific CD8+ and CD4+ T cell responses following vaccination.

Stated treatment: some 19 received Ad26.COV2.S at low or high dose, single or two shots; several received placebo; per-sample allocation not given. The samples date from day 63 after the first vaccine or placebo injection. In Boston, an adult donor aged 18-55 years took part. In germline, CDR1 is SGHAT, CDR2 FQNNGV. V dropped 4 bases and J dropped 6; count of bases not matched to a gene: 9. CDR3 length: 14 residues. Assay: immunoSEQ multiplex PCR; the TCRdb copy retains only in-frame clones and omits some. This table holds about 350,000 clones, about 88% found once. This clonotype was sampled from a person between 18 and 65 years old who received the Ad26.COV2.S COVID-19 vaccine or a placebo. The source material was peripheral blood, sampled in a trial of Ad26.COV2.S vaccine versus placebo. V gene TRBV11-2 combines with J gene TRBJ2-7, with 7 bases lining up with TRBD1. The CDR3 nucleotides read TGTGCCAGCAGCTCAAGACAGGGAAGGGCCGAGCAGTACTTC. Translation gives CASSSRQGRAEQYF. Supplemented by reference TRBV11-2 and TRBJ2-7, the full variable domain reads EAGVAQSPRYKIIEKRQSVAFWCNPISGHATLYWYQQILGQGPKLLIQFQNNGVVDDSQLPKDRFSAERLKGVDSTLKIQPAKLEDSAVYLCASSSRQGRAEQYFGPGTRLTVT.